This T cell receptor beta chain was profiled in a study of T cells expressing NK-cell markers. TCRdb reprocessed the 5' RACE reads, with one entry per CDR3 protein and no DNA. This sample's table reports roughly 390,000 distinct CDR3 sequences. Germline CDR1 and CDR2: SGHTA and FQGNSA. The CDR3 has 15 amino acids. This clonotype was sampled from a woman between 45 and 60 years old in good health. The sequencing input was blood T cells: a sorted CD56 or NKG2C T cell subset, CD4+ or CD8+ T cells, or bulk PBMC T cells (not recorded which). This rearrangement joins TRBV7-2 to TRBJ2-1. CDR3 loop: CASSLAGYPYNEQFF.